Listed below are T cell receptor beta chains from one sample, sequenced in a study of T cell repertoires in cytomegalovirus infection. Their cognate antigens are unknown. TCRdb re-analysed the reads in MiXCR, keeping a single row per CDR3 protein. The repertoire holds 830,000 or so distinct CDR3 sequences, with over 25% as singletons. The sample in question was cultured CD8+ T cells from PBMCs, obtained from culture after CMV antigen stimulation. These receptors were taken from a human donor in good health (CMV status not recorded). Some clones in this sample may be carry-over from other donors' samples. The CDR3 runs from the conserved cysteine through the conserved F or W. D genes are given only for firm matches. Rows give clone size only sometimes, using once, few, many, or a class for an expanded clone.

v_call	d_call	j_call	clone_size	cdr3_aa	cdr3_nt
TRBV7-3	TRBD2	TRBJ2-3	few	CASSFPLAGEVTDTQYF	TGTGCCAGCAGCTTTCCCCTAGCGGGGGAGGTCACAGATACGCAGTATTTT
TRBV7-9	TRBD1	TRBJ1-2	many	CASSSGDLGTGHGYTF	TGTGCCAGCAGCTCAGGTGACCTTGGGACAGGCCATGGCTACACCTTC
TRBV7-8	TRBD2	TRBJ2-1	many	CASSARLAGSLVNEQFF	TGTGCCAGCAGCGCTCGACTAGCGGGGTCCCTCGTGAATGAGCAGTTCTTC
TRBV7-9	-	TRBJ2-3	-	CASFIGGSTDTQYF	TGTGCCAGCTTCATAGGGGGGAGCACAGATACGCAGTATTTT
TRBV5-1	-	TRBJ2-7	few	CASSTDTYEQYF	TGCGCCAGCAGCACGGACACCTACGAGCAGTACTTC
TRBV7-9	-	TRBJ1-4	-	CASSTRQEVGGEKPFF	TGTGCCAGCAGCACCCGACAGGAGGTTGGGGGGGAAAAACCGTTTTTT
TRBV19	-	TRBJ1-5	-	CASSDRQEYGAQPQHF	TGTGCCAGTAGTGACCGACAGGAATATGGCGCTCAGCCCCAGCATTTT
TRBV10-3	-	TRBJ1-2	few	CAISESKGQLGYGYTF	TGTGCCATCAGTGAGTCGAAAGGGCAGTTGGGCTATGGCTACACCTTC
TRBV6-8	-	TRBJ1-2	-	CASSYSGTNYGYTF	TGTGCCAGCAGTTACTCTGGGACAAACTATGGCTACACCTTC
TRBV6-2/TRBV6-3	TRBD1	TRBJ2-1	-	CASSYSRTGEYNEQFF	TGTGCCAGCAGTTACTCCCGGACAGGGGAATACAATGAGCAGTTCTTC
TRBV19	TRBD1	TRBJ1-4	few	CASTKGGQGLNEKLFF	TGTGCCAGTACCAAGGGGGGACAGGGGCTAAATGAAAAACTGTTTTTT
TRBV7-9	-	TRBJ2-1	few	CASSFGASNEQFF	TGTGCCAGCAGCTTCGGGGCTTCCAATGAGCAGTTCTTC
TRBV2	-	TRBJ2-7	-	CASSENRVYEQYF	TGTGCCAGCAGTGAGAACAGGGTCTACGAGCAGTACTTC
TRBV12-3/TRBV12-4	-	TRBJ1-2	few	CASTYSGDWWGYTF	TGTGCCAGCACCTATAGCGGGGACTGGTGGGGCTACACCTTC
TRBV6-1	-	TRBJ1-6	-	CASSLGGRSSYNSPLHF	TGTGCCAGCAGCCTCGGTGGACGGAGCTCCTATAATTCACCCCTCCACTTT
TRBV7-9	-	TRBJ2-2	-	CASSPSTGWSENTGELFF	TGTGCTAGCAGCCCCTCAACAGGGTGGTCGGAAAACACCGGGGAGCTGTTTTTT
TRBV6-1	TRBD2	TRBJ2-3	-	CASSEATSGLTDTQYF	TGTGCCAGCAGTGAAGCGACTAGCGGCCTCACAGATACGCAGTATTTT
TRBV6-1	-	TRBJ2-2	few	CASTGTTGMRRPGGELFF	TGTGCCAGCACCGGGACGACAGGAATGAGAAGGCCCGGCGGGGAGCTGTTTTTT
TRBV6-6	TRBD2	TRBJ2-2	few	CAISPGLAVNTGELFF	TGTGCCATCTCCCCGGGCCTAGCGGTGAACACCGGGGAGCTGTTTTTT
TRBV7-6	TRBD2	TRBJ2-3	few	CASSFMTSGGAFLGPDTQYF	TGTGCCAGCAGCTTTATGACTAGCGGGGGGGCCTTTCTTGGGCCAGATACGCAGTATTTT
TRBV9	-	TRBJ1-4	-	CASSPRAEATNEKLFF	TGTGCCAGCAGCCCCAGGGCAGAAGCAACTAATGAAAAACTGTTTTTT
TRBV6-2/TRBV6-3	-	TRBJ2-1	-	CASSLQEYNEQFF	TGTGCCAGCAGCCTACAGGAGTACAATGAGCAGTTCTTC
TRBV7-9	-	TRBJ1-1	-	CASTGGGSTEAFF	TGTGCCAGCACCGGCGGGGGATCCACTGAAGCTTTCTTT
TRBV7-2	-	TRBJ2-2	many	CASSLVVRSGTGELFF	TGTGCCAGCAGCTTAGTAGTGCGGAGTGGGACCGGGGAGCTGTTTTTT
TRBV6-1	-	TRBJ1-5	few	CASSVRTDQPQHF	TGTGCCAGCAGTGTCCGCACTGATCAGCCCCAGCATTTT
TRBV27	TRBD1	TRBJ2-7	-	CASSFSGTGAYEQYF	TGTGCCAGCAGTTTTTCCGGGACAGGGGCCTACGAGCAGTACTTC
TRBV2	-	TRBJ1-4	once	CASSDRLLNTLREKLFF	TGTGCCAGCAGTGACAGACTCCTAAATACCCTTCGTGAAAAACTGTTTTTT
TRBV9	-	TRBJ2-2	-	CASSVAPGELFF	TGTGCCAGCAGCGTAGCTCCCGGGGAGCTGTTTTTT
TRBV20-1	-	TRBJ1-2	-	CSATSDLPPGYTF	TGCAGTGCTACCAGCGATCTGCCTCCTGGCTACACCTTC